Listed below are T cell receptor beta chains from one sample, sequenced in a study of T cell responses to AZD1222 COVID-19 vaccine. Libraries were prepared by immunoSEQ multiplex PCR; TCRdb keeps only in-frame clonotypes and omits some of them. This table holds 250,000 to 300,000 clones, about 94% found once. This material consisted of peripheral blood, taken 28 days after the second AZD1222 dose. The origin of the receptors is an adult who received the AZD1222 COVID-19 vaccine. CDR3s include the opening cysteine and the closing phenylalanine or tryptophan.

V | length | CDR3
TRBV7-2 | 15 | CASSLVEADNQPQHF
TRBV2 | 12 | CASSGGLNTQYF
TRBV3-1/TRBV3-2 | 13 | CASSQDALRGYTF
TRBV28 | 14 | CASSLPGTGYEQYF
TRBV29-1 | 12 | CSVQDGADTQYF
TRBV4-3 | 15 | CASSLGPLGHNEQFF
TRBV6-2/TRBV6-3 | 16 | CASSYSAGGSVEKLFF
TRBV28 | 13 | CASSLKGNQPQHF
TRBV18 | 13 | CASSRGGNTEAFF
TRBV6-2/TRBV6-3 | 13 | CASSYRGGHEQYF